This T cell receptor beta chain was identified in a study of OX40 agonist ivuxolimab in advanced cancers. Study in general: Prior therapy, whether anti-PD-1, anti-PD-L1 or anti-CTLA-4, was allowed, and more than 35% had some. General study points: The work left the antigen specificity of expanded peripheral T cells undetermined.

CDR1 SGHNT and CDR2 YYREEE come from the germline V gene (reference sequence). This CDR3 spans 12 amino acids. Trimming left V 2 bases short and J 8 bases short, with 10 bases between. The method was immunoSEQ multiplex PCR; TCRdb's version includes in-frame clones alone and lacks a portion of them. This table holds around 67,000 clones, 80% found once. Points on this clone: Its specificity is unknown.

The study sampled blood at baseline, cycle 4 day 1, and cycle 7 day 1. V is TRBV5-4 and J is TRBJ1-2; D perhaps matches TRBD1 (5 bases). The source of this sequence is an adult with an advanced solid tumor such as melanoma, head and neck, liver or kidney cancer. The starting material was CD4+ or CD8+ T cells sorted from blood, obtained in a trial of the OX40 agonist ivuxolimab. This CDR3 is CASSFQGGGYTF. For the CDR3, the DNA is TGTGCCAGCAGCTTTCAGGGTGGAGGCTACACCTTC.